Described below is a single T cell receptor (beta chain) sequence and its context. Its specificity is not known. Germline lookup yields CDR1 SQVTM and CDR2 ANQGSEA. V lost 5 bases to trimming and J lost 7 bases, with 18 bases between them. This CDR3 region has 14 residues. This sample is part of a study of cytomegalovirus exposure and HLA in healthy donors. Findings and caveats of the study: Researchers counted around 160 TCR beta chains as cytomegalovirus-associated.

The PCR used 60 Vbeta and 13 Jbeta primers. Sequencing was performed with immunoSEQ multiplex PCR; in TCRdb, only in-frame clones are kept and a portion is missing. The table records under 250,000 clones, around 84% of them present only once. The TCR was taken from a girl aged 2 to 10 in good health and CMV-seronegative. Specimen: PBMCs. This chain connects TRBV29-1 to TRBJ2-1, with a weak D call TRBD1 (5 bases). In DNA form, the CDR3 reads TGCAGCGTTCAAAGCAGGGTACTTACTAATGAGCAGTTCTTC. This translates into CSVQSRVLTNEQFF.